This TCR beta chain stems from a study of T cell changes during pregnancy in multiple sclerosis. The table came from immunoSEQ multiplex PCR; TCRdb's copy has only in-frame clones and leaves some out. The sample lists roughly 63,000 clones, roughly 91% occurring once. Germline CDR1 LGHNA, CDR2 YNFKEQ. The CDR3 consists of 17 residues. V lost 1 base and J lost 8, with 21 bases in between. The TCR originated in a female donor in good health, enrolled as a control in a pregnancy study. The genes are TRBV4-2 and TRBJ2-4; D possibly corresponds to TRBD2 (7 bases). Sequencing used peripheral blood, obtained in the second trimester of pregnancy. The CDR3 here is CASSQVRGGGSYHIQYF. CDR3 bases: TGTGCCAGCAGCCAAGTACGGGGAGGGGGTTCCTATCACATTCAGTACTTC.